A selection of T cell receptor beta chains follows, all from one sample in a study of T cells after yellow fever vaccination. A single record per CDR3 protein comes from TCRdb applying MiXCR to the 5' RACE reads. The data hold 450,000 to 650,000 distinct CDR3 sequences, with around a fifth observed a single time. The source material was PBMCs, sampled roughly 20 days after the first yellow fever vaccination. These receptors were collected from a man aged 18 to 29 who received the YFV17D yellow fever vaccine. CDR3s include the opening cysteine and the closing phenylalanine or tryptophan. The D gene is left open where the match is weak. A clone size is listed for some rows: how often the clone was seen (once, few, many), or a class if it is expanded.

j_call | d_call | clone_size | v_call | cdr3_nt | cdr3_aa
TRBJ1-2 | NA | NA | TRBV10-3 | TGTGCCATCAGTGAGCCGGGGTATGGCTACACCTTC | CAISEPGYGYTF
TRBJ2-5 | NA | many | TRBV5-1 | TGCGCCAGCAGCTCTGGCAGACAAGAGACCCAGTACTTC | CASSSGRQETQYF
TRBJ2-1 | NA | many | TRBV5-1 | TGCGCCAGCAGCTTGGAAGGGAGCCCCTACAATGAGCAGTTCTTC | CASSLEGSPYNEQFF
TRBJ2-3 | NA | NA | TRBV10-3 | TGTGCCATCAGTGAGCCCAGACCACAGACGCAGTATTTT | CAISEPRPQTQYF
TRBJ2-2 | NA | NA | TRBV4-2 | TGTGCCAGCAGGGTTGGCTACGAGCTGTTTTTT | CASRVGYELFF
TRBJ1-2 | NA | few | TRBV5-1 | TGCGCCAGCAGCCGAGACATAAAAAGTGGCTACACCTTC | CASSRDIKSGYTF
TRBJ2-1 | TRBD1 | NA | TRBV28 | TGTGCCAGCATTGGAAGGGGGACAGGGAGGTATGAGCAGTTCTTC | CASIGRGTGRYEQFF
TRBJ2-1 | NA | NA | TRBV19 | TGTGCCAGTAGGCCCCCCGGGGGTTCCTACAATGAGCAGTTCTTC | CASRPPGGSYNEQFF
TRBJ1-5 | NA | few | TRBV19 | TGTGCCAGTAGTATAGTCGGCAGGGCCCCCGGACCCCAGCATTTT | CASSIVGRAPGPQHF
TRBJ1-5 | NA | NA | TRBV12-3/TRBV12-4 | TGTGCCAGCAGTTTAGGTGCTCAGTTCAATCAGCCCCAGCATTTT | CASSLGAQFNQPQHF
TRBJ2-5 | NA | few | TRBV21-1 | TGTGCCAGCAGCAAAGCAGCAGTTTCCCTCTTCCAAGAGACCCAGTACTTC | CASSKAAVSLFQETQYF
TRBJ2-3 | NA | NA | TRBV10-3 | TGTGCCATACAAGGAGCGCCAGGGAGCACAGATACGCAGTATTTT | CAIQGAPGSTDTQYF
TRBJ2-5 | TRBD2 | few | TRBV10-3 | TGTGCCATCAGGGGGGGAGGGCTGGAGCCTTCTTCCCAAGAGACCCAGTACTTC | CAIRGGGLEPSSQETQYF
TRBJ2-2 | NA | few | TRBV7-9 | TGTGCCAGCAGCTTAGTCCCGGGACCCTCGGGCACCGGGGAGCTGTTTTTT | CASSLVPGPSGTGELFF
TRBJ2-1 | NA | NA | TRBV5-1 | TGCGCCAGCAGCGGCAGTGGGCGCCTGCTCAATGAGCAGTTCTTC | CASSGSGRLLNEQFF
TRBJ2-5 | TRBD2 | NA | TRBV20-1 | TGCAGTGCTCCACCTAGCGGGGGGGCGTATGAGACCCAGTACTTC | CSAPPSGGAYETQYF
TRBJ2-7 | TRBD2 | few | TRBV20-1 | TGCAGTGCTAGACGGGGGGGGAGCTCCTACGAGCAGTACTTC | CSARRGGSSYEQYF
TRBJ2-7 | NA | few | TRBV6-5 | TGTGCCAGCAGTTACTCGGACGAGGACTACGAGCAGTACTTC | CASSYSDEDYEQYF
TRBJ2-3 | NA | NA | TRBV3-1 | TGTGCCAGCAGCCAAGATACCAGGGAAACTGTGGGAGATACGCAGTATTTT | CASSQDTRETVGDTQYF
TRBJ2-1 | TRBD2 | NA | TRBV4-2 | TGTGCCAGCAGCCAACCGGGACTAGTGCCCTGGGAGCAGTTCTTC | CASSQPGLVPWEQFF
TRBJ2-1 | NA | NA | TRBV7-3 | TGTGCCAGCAGCTTATCCACGGGCCTAACAGCTGATGAGCAGTTCTTC | CASSLSTGLTADEQFF
TRBJ2-3 | NA | NA | TRBV4-2 | TGTGCCAGCAGCCAACTTGGGTTGGATACGCAGTATTTT | CASSQLGLDTQYF
TRBJ1-5 | TRBD1 | few | TRBV12-3/TRBV12-4 | TGTGCCAGCAGTCCTACCGGGACAGGGTTTCAGCCCCAGCATTTT | CASSPTGTGFQPQHF
TRBJ2-3 | NA | few | TRBV7-3 | TGTGCCAGCAGCTTAGTCGGGCTAGAGGCAGATACGCAGTATTTT | CASSLVGLEADTQYF
TRBJ1-1 | NA | few | TRBV20-1 | TGCAGTGCTAGAAGGGGGGGGAGATCTCAAGCTTTCTTT | CSARRGGRSQAFF
TRBJ1-1 | TRBD1 | many | TRBV27 | TGTGCCAGCAGTTTTACAGGGGGCACTGAAGCTTTCTTT | CASSFTGGTEAFF
TRBJ2-1 | TRBD2 | few | TRBV24-1 | TGTGCCACCAGTGATTCCCTAGCGGGGGGGCGCAATGAGCAGTTCTTC | CATSDSLAGGRNEQFF
TRBJ1-1 | NA | NA | TRBV20-1 | TGCAGTGCTAGAGATCTGCGAGAGAAGAACACTGAAGCTTTCTTT | CSARDLREKNTEAFF
TRBJ1-2 | NA | few | TRBV29-1 | TGCAGCGTTGAAACCTGGTACGGCTACACCTTC | CSVETWYGYTF
TRBJ2-3 | NA | NA | TRBV6-1 | TGTGCCAGCAGGAACCCGGACAGCACAGATACGCAGTATTTT | CASRNPDSTDTQYF
TRBJ1-5 | NA | once | TRBV28 | TGTGCCAGCAGTTTAAGGGGCCAGGGAGGGAATCAGCCCCAGCATTTT | CASSLRGQGGNQPQHF
TRBJ2-1 | TRBD2 | NA | TRBV10-3 | TGTGCCATCAGTATTTGGCGGGGGGGTACGGATGAGCAGTTCTTC | CAISIWRGGTDEQFF
TRBJ1-1 | NA | few | TRBV3-1 | TGTGCCAGCAGCCAACTCGTCGCTGGCCAGAACACTGAAGCTTTCTTT | CASSQLVAGQNTEAFF
TRBJ2-1 | NA | NA | TRBV12-3/TRBV12-4 | TGTGCCAGCAGCGGGCTTCTAGGGGGGCCCAGCCTCCGGGAGCAGTTCTTC | CASSGLLGGPSLREQFF
TRBJ2-2 | TRBD1 | few | TRBV4-3 | TGCGCCAGCAGCCAATCCGGGACAGGGGACGGGGAGCTGTTTTTT | CASSQSGTGDGELFF
TRBJ1-4 | NA | NA | TRBV3-1 | TGTGCCAGCAGCCAAGAAAGCCGGCTCAGGGGATGGGAGAAACTGTTTTTT | CASSQESRLRGWEKLFF
TRBJ2-2 | NA | few | TRBV27 | TGTGCCAGCAGTTTCAGGGCAGCCTGGGATGTGTACACCGGGGAGCTGTTTTTT | CASSFRAAWDVYTGELFF
TRBJ2-7 | NA | NA | TRBV4-3 | TGCGCCAGCAGCCAAGCGGAGACGCCCCACGAGCAGTACTTC | CASSQAETPHEQYF
TRBJ2-5 | NA | NA | TRBV5-1 | TGCGCCAGCAGCTTGCAAGAGCCTCAAGAGTCCCAGTACTTC | CASSLQEPQESQYF
TRBJ2-7 | TRBD1 | few | TRBV12-5 | TGTGCTAGTGGTTTGGCCCAGGGGGTAACCTCCTACGAGCAGTACTTC | CASGLAQGVTSYEQYF